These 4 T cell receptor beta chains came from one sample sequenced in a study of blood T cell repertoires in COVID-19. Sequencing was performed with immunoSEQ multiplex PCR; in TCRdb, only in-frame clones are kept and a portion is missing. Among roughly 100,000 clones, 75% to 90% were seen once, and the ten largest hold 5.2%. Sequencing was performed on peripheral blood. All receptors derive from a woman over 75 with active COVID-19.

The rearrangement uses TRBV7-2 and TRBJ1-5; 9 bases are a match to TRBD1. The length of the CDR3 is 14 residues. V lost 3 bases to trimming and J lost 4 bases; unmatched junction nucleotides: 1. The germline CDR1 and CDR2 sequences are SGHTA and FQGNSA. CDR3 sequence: CASSLTGGNQPQHF. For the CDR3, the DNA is TGTGCCAGCAGCTTGACAGGGGGGAATCAGCCCCAGCATTTT.

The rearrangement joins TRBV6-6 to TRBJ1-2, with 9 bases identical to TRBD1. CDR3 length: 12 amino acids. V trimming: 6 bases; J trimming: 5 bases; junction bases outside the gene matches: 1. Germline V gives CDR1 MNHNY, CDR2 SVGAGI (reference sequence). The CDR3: CASRGQGYGYTF. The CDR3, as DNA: TGTGCCAGCAGGGGACAGGGTTATGGCTACACCTTC.

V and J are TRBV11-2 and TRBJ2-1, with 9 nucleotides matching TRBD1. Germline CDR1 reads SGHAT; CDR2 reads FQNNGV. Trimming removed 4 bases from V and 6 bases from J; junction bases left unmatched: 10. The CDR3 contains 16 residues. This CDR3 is CASSSGQGKVGNEQFF. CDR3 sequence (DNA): TGTGCCAGCAGCTCAGGACAGGGGAAGGTGGGCAATGAGCAGTTCTTC.

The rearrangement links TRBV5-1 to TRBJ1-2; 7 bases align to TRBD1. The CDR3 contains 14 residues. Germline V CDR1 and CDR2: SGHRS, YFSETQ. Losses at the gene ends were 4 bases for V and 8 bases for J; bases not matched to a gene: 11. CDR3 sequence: CASSSPGQKEGYTF. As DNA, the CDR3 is TGCGCCAGCAGCAGTCCGGGACAGAAGGAAGGCTACACCTTC.